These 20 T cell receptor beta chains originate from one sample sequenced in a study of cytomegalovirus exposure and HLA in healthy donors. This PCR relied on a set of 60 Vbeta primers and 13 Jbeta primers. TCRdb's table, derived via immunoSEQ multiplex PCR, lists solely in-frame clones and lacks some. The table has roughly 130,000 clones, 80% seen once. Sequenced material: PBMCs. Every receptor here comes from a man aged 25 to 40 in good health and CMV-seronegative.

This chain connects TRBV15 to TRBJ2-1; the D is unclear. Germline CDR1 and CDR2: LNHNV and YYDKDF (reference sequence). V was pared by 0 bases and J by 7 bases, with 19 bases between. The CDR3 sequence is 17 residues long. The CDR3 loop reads CATSRDEASDMRNEQFF. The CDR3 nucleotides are TGTGCCACCAGCAGAGATGAGGCTAGTGATATGAGGAATGAGCAGTTCTTC.

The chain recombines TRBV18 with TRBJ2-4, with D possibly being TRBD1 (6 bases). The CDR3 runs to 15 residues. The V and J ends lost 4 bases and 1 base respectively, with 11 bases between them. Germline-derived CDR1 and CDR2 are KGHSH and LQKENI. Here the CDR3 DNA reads TGTGCCAGCTCACGGGATACAGGGGCCAAAAACATTCAGTACTTC. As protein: CASSRDTGAKNIQYF.

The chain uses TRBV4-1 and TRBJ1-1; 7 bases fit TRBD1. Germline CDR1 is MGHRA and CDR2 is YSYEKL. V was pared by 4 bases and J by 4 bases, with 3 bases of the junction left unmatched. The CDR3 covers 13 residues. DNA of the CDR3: TGCGCCAGCAGCCGATCAGGGGGCACTGAAGCTTTCTTT. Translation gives CASSRSGGTEAFF.

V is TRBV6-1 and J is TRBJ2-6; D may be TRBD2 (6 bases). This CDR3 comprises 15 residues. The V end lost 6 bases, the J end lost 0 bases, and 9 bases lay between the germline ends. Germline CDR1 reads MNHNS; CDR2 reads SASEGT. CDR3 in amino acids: CASRGGDSGANVLTF. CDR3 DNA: TGTGCCAGCAGAGGAGGGGACTCTGGGGCCAACGTCCTGACTTTC.

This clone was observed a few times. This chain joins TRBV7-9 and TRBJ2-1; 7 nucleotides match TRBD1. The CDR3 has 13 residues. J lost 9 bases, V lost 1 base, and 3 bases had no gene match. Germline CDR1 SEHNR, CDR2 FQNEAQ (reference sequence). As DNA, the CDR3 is TGTGCCAGCAGCTTAGGGGGACAGAGTGAGCAGTTCTTC. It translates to CASSLGGQSEQFF.

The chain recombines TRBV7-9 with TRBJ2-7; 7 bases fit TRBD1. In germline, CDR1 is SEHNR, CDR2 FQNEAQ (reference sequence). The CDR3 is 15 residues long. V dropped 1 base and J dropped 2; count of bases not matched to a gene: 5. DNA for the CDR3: TGTGCCAGCAGCTTAGAGACAGGGCCCACCTACGAGCAGTACTTC. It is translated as CASSLETGPTYEQYF. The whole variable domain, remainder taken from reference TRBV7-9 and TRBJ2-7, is DTGVSQNPRHKITKRGQNVTFRCDPISEHNRLYWYRQTLGQGPEFLTYFQNEAQLEKSRLLSDRFSAERPKGSFSTLEIQRTEQGDSAMYLCASSLETGPTYEQYFGPGTRLTVT.

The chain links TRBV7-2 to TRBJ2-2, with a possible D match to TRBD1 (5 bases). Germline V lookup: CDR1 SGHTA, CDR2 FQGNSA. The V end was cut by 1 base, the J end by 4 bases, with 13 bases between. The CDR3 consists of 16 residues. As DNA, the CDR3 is TGTGCCAGCAGCTTAGGTAGATACAGGAGCACCGGGGAGCTGTTTTTT. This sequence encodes CASSLGRYRSTGELFF.

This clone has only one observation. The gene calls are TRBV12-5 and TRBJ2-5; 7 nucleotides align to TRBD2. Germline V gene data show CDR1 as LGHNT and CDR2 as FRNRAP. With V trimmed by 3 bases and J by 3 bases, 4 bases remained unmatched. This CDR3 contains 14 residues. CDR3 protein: CASGFSGREETQYF. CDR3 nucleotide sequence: TGTGCTAGTGGTTTTTCGGGGAGGGAAGAGACCCAGTACTTC.

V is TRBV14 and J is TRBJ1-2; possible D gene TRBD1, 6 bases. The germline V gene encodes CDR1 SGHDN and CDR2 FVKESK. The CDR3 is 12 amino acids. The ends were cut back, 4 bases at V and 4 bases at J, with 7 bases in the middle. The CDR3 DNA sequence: TGTGCCAGCAGCCGACAGGCCTATGGCTACACCTTC. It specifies CASSRQAYGYTF.

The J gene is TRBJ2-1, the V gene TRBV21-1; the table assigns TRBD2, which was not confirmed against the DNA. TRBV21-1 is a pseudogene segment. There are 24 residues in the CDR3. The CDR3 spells CASSNGGPGTGGRGSGRAWSEQFF. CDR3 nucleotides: TGTGCCAGCAGCAATGGGGGTCCCGGGACAGGGGGCCGTGGTAGCGGGAGGGCCTGGAGTGAGCAGTTCTTC.

In DNA form, the CDR3 reads TGCGCCAGCAGCCAGACGACAGCGGGTAATGAAAAACTGTTTTTT. Encoded protein: CASSQTTAGNEKLFF. The V and J genes are TRBV4-1 and TRBJ1-4, with D perhaps TRBD1 (5 bases). The germline CDR1 and CDR2 sequences are MGHRA and YSYEKL. The ends were cut back, 3 bases at V and 4 bases at J, with 12 bases in the middle. There are 15 residues in the CDR3.

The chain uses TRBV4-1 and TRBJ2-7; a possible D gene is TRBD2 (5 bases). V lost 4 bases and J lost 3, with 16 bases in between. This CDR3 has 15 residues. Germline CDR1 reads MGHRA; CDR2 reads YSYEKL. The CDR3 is CASSPSPGTYYEQYF. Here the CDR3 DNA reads TGCGCCAGCAGCCCATCTCCGGGAACCTACTACGAGCAGTACTTC.

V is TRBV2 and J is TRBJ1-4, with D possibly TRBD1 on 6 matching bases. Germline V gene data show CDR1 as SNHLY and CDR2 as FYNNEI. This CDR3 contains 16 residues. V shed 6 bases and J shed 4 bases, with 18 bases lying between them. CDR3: CASRSGQTGFNEKLFF. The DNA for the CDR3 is TGTGCCAGCAGATCTGGACAGACCGGTTTTAATGAAAAACTGTTTTTT. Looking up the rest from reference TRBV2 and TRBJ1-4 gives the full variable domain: EPEVTQTPSHQVTQMGQEVILRCVPISNHLYFYWYRQILGQKVEFLVSFYNNEISEKSEIFDDQFSVERPDGSNFTLKIRSTKLEDSAMYFCASRSGQTGFNEKLFFGSGTQLSVL.

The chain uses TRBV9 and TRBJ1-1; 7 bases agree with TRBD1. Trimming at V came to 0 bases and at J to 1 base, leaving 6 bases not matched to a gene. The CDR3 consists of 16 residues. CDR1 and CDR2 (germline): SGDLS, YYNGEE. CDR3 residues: CASSVDRGGGNTEAFF. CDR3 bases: TGTGCCAGCAGCGTAGACAGGGGTGGGGGGAACACTGAAGCTTTCTTT. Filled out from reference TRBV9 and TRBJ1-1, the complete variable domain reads DSGVTQTPKHLITATGQRVTLRCSPRSGDLSVYWYQQSLDQGLQFLIQYYNGEERAKGNILERFSAQQFPDLHSELNLSSLELGDSALYFCASSVDRGGGNTEAFFGQGTRLTVV.

CDR3 nucleotide sequence: TGTGCCAGCAGCTTGACAGCGAGTGAAGCTTTCTTT. It specifies CASSLTASEAFF. The chain has TRBV11-2 and TRBJ1-1; D might be TRBD1 (5 bases). V shed 3 bases and J shed 7 bases, with 9 bases lying between them. The V gene's germline CDR1 is SGHAT and CDR2 FQNNGV. The CDR3 consists of 12 residues.

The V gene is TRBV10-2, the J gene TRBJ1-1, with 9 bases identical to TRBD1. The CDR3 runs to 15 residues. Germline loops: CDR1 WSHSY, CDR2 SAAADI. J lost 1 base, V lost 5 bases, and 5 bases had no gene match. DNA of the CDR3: TGCGCCAGCAGTAATCCGGGACAGGGGAACACTGAAGCTTTCTTT. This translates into CASSNPGQGNTEAFF.

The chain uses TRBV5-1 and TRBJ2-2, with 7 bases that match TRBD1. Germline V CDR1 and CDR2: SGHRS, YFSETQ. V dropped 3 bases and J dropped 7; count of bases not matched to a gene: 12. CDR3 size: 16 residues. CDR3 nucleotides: TGCGCCAGCAGCTGGTCCCCAGGGGGATTAAGCGGGGAGCTGTTTTTT. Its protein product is CASSWSPGGLSGELFF.

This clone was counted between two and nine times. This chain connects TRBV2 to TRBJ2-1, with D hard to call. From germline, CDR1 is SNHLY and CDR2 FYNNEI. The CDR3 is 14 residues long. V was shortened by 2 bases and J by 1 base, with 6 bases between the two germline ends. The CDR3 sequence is CASSELLSYNEQFF. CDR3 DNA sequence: TGTGCCAGCAGTGAACTCCTTTCCTACAATGAGCAGTTCTTC. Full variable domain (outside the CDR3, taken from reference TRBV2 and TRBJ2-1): EPEVTQTPSHQVTQMGQEVILRCVPISNHLYFYWYRQILGQKVEFLVSFYNNEISEKSEIFDDQFSVERPDGSNFTLKIRSTKLEDSAMYFCASSELLSYNEQFFGPGTRLTVL.

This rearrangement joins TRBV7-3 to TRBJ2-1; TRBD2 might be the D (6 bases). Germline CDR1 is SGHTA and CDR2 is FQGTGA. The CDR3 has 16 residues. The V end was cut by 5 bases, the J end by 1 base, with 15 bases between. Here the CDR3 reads CASSQAGTPSYNEQFF. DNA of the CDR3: TGTGCCAGCAGCCAAGCCGGGACTCCGTCCTACAATGAGCAGTTCTTC.

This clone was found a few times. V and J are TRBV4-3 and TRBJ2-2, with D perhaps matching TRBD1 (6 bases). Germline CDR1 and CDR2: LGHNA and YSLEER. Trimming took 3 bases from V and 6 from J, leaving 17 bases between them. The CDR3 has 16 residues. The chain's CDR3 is CASSQTQGRVSGELFF. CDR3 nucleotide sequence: TGCGCCAGCAGCCAGACACAGGGTAGGGTATCCGGGGAGCTGTTTTTT.